This note documents a single T cell receptor beta chain sequence. The CDR3 spans 14 residues. Germline V gives CDR1 LGHNA, CDR2 YNFKEQ. Trimming cost V 2 bases and J 0 bases, with 7 bases left between them. The sample comes from a study of T cell responses to AZD1222 COVID-19 vaccine. Produced via immunoSEQ multiplex PCR; TCRdb's table is partial and in-frame only. This table has approximately 100,000 clones, about 90% appearing once. The sequence was collected from an adult in good health. The rearrangement uses TRBV4-2 and TRBJ1-1; D call uncertain. The sample was peripheral blood, taken on day 0 of AZD1222 vaccination. CDR3 in DNA: TGTGCCAGCAGCCAAAACGAGGTGAACACTGAAGCTTTCTTT. Translating it yields CASSQNEVNTEAFF.